The 19 T cell receptor beta chains presented below share a single source sample, sequenced in a study of blood T cell repertoires in COVID-19. The assay was immunoSEQ multiplex PCR, and TCRdb's table has in-frame clones only and misses some. The sample shows roughly 43,000 clones, roughly 88% of them seen only once. The sample taken for sequencing was peripheral blood. These receptors originate from a man in his 60s with active COVID-19.

The table lists this clone with a few counts. The gene calls are TRBV19 and TRBJ2-7, with TRBD1 identical over 7 bases. The CDR3 loop spans 16 amino acids. The germline V gene has CDR1 LNHDA and CDR2 SQIVND (reference sequence). The ends lost 3 bases at V and 0 bases at J; junction bases unmatched: 8. As DNA, the CDR3 is TGTGCCAGTAGTATGGATGGCCGGGACAGCTCCTACGAGCAGTACTTC. It encodes CASSMDGRDSSYEQYF.

The chain is built from TRBV7-7 and TRBJ2-5, with 10 nucleotides matching TRBD2. The trim removed 5 bases at V and 3 bases at J, leaving 12 bases unmatched. The CDR3 spans 17 residues. Per the germline V gene, CDR1 is SSHAT and CDR2 is FNYEAQ (reference sequence). CDR3 in amino acids: CASSPLAGALGKETQYF. CDR3 in DNA: TGTGCCAGCAGCCCGCTAGCGGGAGCTTTGGGGAAAGAGACCCAGTACTTC.

In its sample, this clone was seen a few times. The J gene is TRBJ1-1, the V gene TRBV6-5, with 8 nucleotides matching TRBD1. The length of the CDR3 is 15 residues. Germline CDR1 and CDR2: MNHEY and SVGAGI. The trim removed 5 bases at V and 5 bases at J, leaving 10 bases unmatched. The CDR3 sequence is CASSIVQGGRTEAFF. CDR3 bases: TGTGCCAGCAGTATCGTACAGGGGGGAAGGACTGAAGCTTTCTTT.

The chain is built from TRBV6-6 and TRBJ2-1; 9 nucleotides line up with TRBD2. Unmatched junction bases numbered 18, after V lost 5 bases and J lost 7 bases. This CDR3 is 18 amino acids long. CDR1 MNHNY and CDR2 SVGAGI come from the germline V gene (reference sequence). CDR3 amino acids: CASSLIPPSGTRENEQFF. In DNA, the CDR3 is TGTGCCAGCAGTCTAATCCCCCCTAGCGGGACTCGTGAAAATGAGCAGTTCTTC.

This chain connects TRBV25-1 to TRBJ2-1; TRBD2 aligns across 9 bases. V was clipped by 7 bases and J by 10 bases; unmatched bases: 8. Germline CDR1 reads MGHDK; CDR2 reads SYGVNS. The CDR3 covers 13 residues. This CDR3 is CASTRLAEREQFF. The DNA for the CDR3 is TGTGCCAGCACACGACTAGCGGAGCGAGAGCAGTTCTTC.

The chain joins TRBV3-1 (or the pseudogene TRBV3-2) to TRBJ2-2; TRBD2 matches 7 bases. The CDR3 is 15 amino acids. V shed 6 bases, J shed 1 base, and the junction held 5 bases outside the gene matches. Germline loops: CDR1 LGHDT, CDR2 YNNKEL (reference sequence). The CDR3 loop is CASSRSGVNTGELFF. The CDR3 region has the DNA TGTGCCAGCAGTCGAAGCGGGGTGAACACCGGGGAGCTGTTTTTT.

The chain uses TRBV11-1 and TRBJ2-1; 9 bases are a match to TRBD1. The CDR3 is made up of 15 amino acids. CDR1 and CDR2 (germline): SGHAT, FQDESV (reference sequence). J was trimmed by 0 bases and V by 5 bases; bases with no gene match: 2. Here the CDR3 reads CASSGDRVSYNEQFF. CDR3 coding DNA: TGTGCCAGCAGCGGGGACAGGGTCTCCTACAATGAGCAGTTCTTC.

V gene TRBV20-1 combines with J gene TRBJ2-1; D uncertain. The CDR3 has 11 amino acids. V was cut by 6 bases and J by 4 bases, with 7 bases left in between. From germline, CDR1 is DFQATT and CDR2 SNEGSKA (reference sequence). The CDR3 here is CSALFYNEQFF. CDR3 sequence (DNA): TGCAGTGCCCTTTTTTACAATGAGCAGTTCTTC.

The gene calls are TRBV5-1 and TRBJ2-7, with 8 bases matching TRBD1. CDR3 length: 16 amino acids. CDR1 SGHRS and CDR2 YFSETQ come from the germline V gene. V trimming: 2 bases; J trimming: 2 bases; junction bases outside the gene matches: 9. The DNA for the CDR3 is TGCGCCAGCAGCTTTACCTCAGGGGGCGGTACCTACGAGCAGTACTTC. Amino acid sequence: CASSFTSGGGTYEQYF.

J is TRBJ2-3 and V is TRBV28, with D hard to call. Germline CDR1 reads MDHEN; CDR2 reads SYDVKM. Trimming took off 5 bases at V and 0 bases at J, with 3 bases between the two ends. This CDR3 is 12 amino acids long. CDR3 bases: TGTGCCAGCAGTCCTAGCACAGATACGCAGTATTTT. As protein: CASSPSTDTQYF.

V and J are TRBV15 and TRBJ2-1; 9 bases align to TRBD2. The junction had 8 bases not matched to a gene; V was cut back by 0 bases and J by 5 bases. CDR1 is LNHNV and CDR2 is YYDKDF in the germline V gene (reference sequence). The length of the CDR3 is 17 residues. The CDR3 DNA sequence: TGTGCCACCAGCAGAGAGGTTGCGGGAGGGTCCCACAATGAGCAGTTCTTC. Translation: CATSREVAGGSHNEQFF.

V and J are TRBV4-3 and TRBJ2-7, with 9 bases fitting TRBD1. This CDR3 comprises 16 residues. V trimming: 1 base; J trimming: 10 bases; junction bases outside the gene matches: 14. CDR1 is LGHNA, CDR2 YSLEER, per germline. CDR3 DNA: TGCGCCAGCAGCCAAGGGGGACCGGGACAGGGCCGACTTCAGTACTTC. Translated: CASSQGGPGQGRLQYF.

The V gene is TRBV18, the J gene TRBJ1-5, with TRBD1 identical over 8 bases. Germline trimming cut 6 bases from V and 6 bases from J; bases unmatched to any gene: 4. Germline CDR1 reads KGHSH; CDR2 reads LQKENI. This CDR3 comprises 13 residues. CDR3 sequence reads: CASSSGGGQPQHF. The DNA of the CDR3 is TGTGCCAGCTCTTCAGGGGGCGGTCAGCCCCAGCATTTT.

V and J are TRBV10-1 and TRBJ2-1, with 11 nucleotides matching TRBD1. The CDR3 spans 16 residues. Unmatched junction bases numbered 9, after V lost 2 bases and J lost 9 bases. The germline gives CDR1 WNHNN, CDR2 SYGVQD (reference sequence). Written as DNA, the CDR3 is TGCGCCAGCAGTGAGCCGGACAGGGGGCGTTCAGGTGAGCAGTTCTTC. It codes for CASSEPDRGRSGEQFF.

CDR3 amino acids: CASSQGWDRGGFITEAFF. In nucleotides, the CDR3 is TGTGCCAGCAGCCAAGGCTGGGACAGGGGAGGGTTCATCACTGAAGCTTTCTTT. The chain carries TRBV14 and TRBJ1-1, with 10 bases aligning to TRBD1. Losses at the gene ends were 1 base for V and 4 bases for J; bases not matched to a gene: 12. The CDR3 is 18 amino acids. In germline, CDR1 is SGHDN, CDR2 FVKESK. Full variable domain (outside the CDR3, taken from reference TRBV14 and TRBJ1-1): EAGVTQFPSHSVIEKGQTVTLRCDPISGHDNLYWYRRVMGKEIKFLLHFVKESKQDESGMPNNRFLAERTGGTYSTLKVQPAELEDSGVYFCASSQGWDRGGFITEAFFGQGTRLTVV.

This clone appeared a few times. This chain joins TRBV6-5 and TRBJ1-6; D remains unclear. V dropped 7 bases and J dropped 9 bases, with 19 bases sitting between them. The CDR3 runs to 15 residues. Germline lookup yields CDR1 MNHEY and CDR2 SVGAGI. The CDR3 coding sequence is TGTGCCAGCACCAAGGGTCGGGTTGAGGGTTCACCCCTCCACTTT. It encodes CASTKGRVEGSPLHF.

This clone was counted a single time. The rearrangement uses TRBV28 and TRBJ2-6; 9 bases are shared with TRBD2. The trim removed 4 bases at V and 0 bases at J, leaving 7 bases unmatched. The CDR3 runs 18 residues. CDR1 is MDHEN and CDR2 is SYDVKM in the germline V gene. CDR3 nucleotide sequence: TGTGCCAGCAGTTACCCTCCTAGCGGGACCTCTGGGGCCAACGTCCTGACTTTC. Amino acids: CASSYPPSGTSGANVLTF.

The genes are TRBV4-1 and TRBJ1-1, with a possible D match to TRBD1 (6 bases). This CDR3 has 14 residues. V was shortened by 7 bases and J by 3 bases, with 15 bases between the two germline ends. Germline V gene sequence: CDR1 MGHRA, CDR2 YSYEKL. The CDR3 DNA reads TGCGCCAGCACCCTACAGGGTGGTGACACTGAAGCTTTCTTT. Protein: CASTLQGGDTEAFF.

This clone has just a few counts. This chain uses TRBV5-1 with TRBJ1-4; perhaps TRBD1 as D (6 bases). CDR1 and CDR2 (germline): SGHRS, YFSETQ. The CDR3 extends over 13 amino acids. V was trimmed by 3 bases and J by 6 bases, leaving 9 bases between them. This chain's CDR3 is CASSSGVYEKLFF. The CDR3 DNA reads TGCGCCAGCAGCTCAGGGGTTTATGAAAAACTGTTTTTT.